This is a list of T cell receptor beta chains from one sample in a study of regulatory T cells in long-lasting Graves disease. MiXCR, applied by TCRdb to the multiplex PCR reads, yields one record per CDR3 protein. The sample has 540,000 or so distinct CDR3 sequences, 13% seen once. Separately, the same data were catalogued under a study of T cells in Graves' hyperthyroidism and ophthalmopathy.

Source: peripheral blood mononuclear cells (PBMCs), taken at new diagnosis, from a patient treated with antithyroid drugs. The receptors come from a man aged 30 to 45 with Graves disease. CDR3s include the opening cysteine and the closing phenylalanine or tryptophan. Fields, in order: CDR3 protein, CDR3 DNA, V gene, D gene, clone size, CDR3 length, J gene. D genes are given only for firm matches. Not every row has a clone size; where given, it reads once, few, many or a size class.

CASKGQYDYGYTF | TGTGCCAGCAAAGGACAGTACGACTATGGCTACACCTTC | TRBV27 | NA | many | 13 | TRBJ1-2
CASSLAGAHPGEQFF | TGTGCCAGCAGCTTAGCGGGAGCTCATCCGGGTGAGCAGTTCTTC | TRBV7-9 | NA | NA | 15 | TRBJ2-1
CAQGDSNQPQHF | TGTGCCCAGGGAGATAGCAATCAGCCCCAGCATTTT | TRBV12-3/TRBV12-4 | NA | few | 12 | TRBJ1-5
CASSIESRNQPQHF | TGTGCCAGTAGTATAGAATCGAGAAATCAGCCCCAGCATTTT | TRBV19 | NA | many | 14 | TRBJ1-5
CASRAGTGEETQYF | TGCGCCAGCAGGGCCGGGACAGGGGAAGAGACCCAGTACTTC | TRBV5-1 | TRBD1 | many | 14 | TRBJ2-5
CASSQGFSGRDNEQFF | TGTGCCAGCAGCCAAGGTTTCAGCGGGAGAGACAATGAGCAGTTCTTC | TRBV4-2 | TRBD2 | NA | 16 | TRBJ2-1
CASSLDLGRGGTYEQYF | TGTGCCAGCAGCTTAGACCTAGGCAGGGGGGGGACCTACGAGCAGTACTTC | TRBV7-9 | NA | NA | 17 | TRBJ2-7
CASSFWQRHTDTQYF | TGCGCCAGCAGCTTCTGGCAGCGACACACAGATACGCAGTATTTT | TRBV5-1 | NA | many | 15 | TRBJ2-3
CSAVTGGALGYTF | TGCAGTGCTGTAACAGGGGGCGCATTAGGCTACACCTTC | TRBV20-1 | TRBD1 | NA | 13 | TRBJ1-2
CAISEQSYEQYF | TGTGCCATCAGTGAACAGAGCTACGAGCAGTACTTC | TRBV10-3 | NA | many | 12 | TRBJ2-7
CASSPRAGGPYNEQFF | TGTGCCAGCAGCCCACGGGCCGGTGGGCCCTACAATGAGCAGTTCTTC | TRBV9 | NA | NA | 16 | TRBJ2-1
CASTNRGDQYF | TGTGCCAGCACCAACAGGGGGGACCAGTACTTC | TRBV5-6 | TRBD1 | many | 11 | TRBJ2-5
CAPTTGGNTEAFF | TGTGCCCCCACAACGGGAGGGAACACTGAAGCTTTCTTT | TRBV3-1 | NA | few | 13 | TRBJ1-1
CSARGTEFPYF | TGCAGTGCTAGAGGTACAGAGTTTCCGTACTTC | TRBV20-1 | NA | NA | 11 | TRBJ2-7
CSARALDGDYNEQFF | TGCAGTGCTAGAGCCTTGGACGGGGACTACAATGAGCAGTTCTTC | TRBV20-1 | NA | NA | 15 | TRBJ2-1
CASSPRKGRSYNEQFF | TGTGCCAGCAGTCCCCGTAAGGGTCGCTCCTACAATGAGCAGTTCTTC | TRBV12-3/TRBV12-4 | NA | many | 16 | TRBJ2-1
CASSPERGGNTIYF | TGTGCCAGCTCACCCGAGCGAGGGGGAAACACCATATATTTT | TRBV18 | NA | once | 14 | TRBJ1-3
CASSPSPVETQYF | TGTGCCAGCAGCCCTAGCCCTGTAGAGACCCAGTACTTC | TRBV6-2/TRBV6-3 | NA | many | 13 | TRBJ2-5
CSARQETQYF | TGCAGTGCCCGACAAGAGACCCAGTACTTC | TRBV20-1 | NA | many | 10 | TRBJ2-5
CASSYGLQGDGTQYF | TGTGCCAGCAGTTATGGTTTGCAGGGGGATGGGACCCAGTACTTC | TRBV6-9 | TRBD1 | few | 15 | TRBJ2-5
CASRGLVKSSYNEQFF | TGTGCCAGCAGAGGACTAGTCAAGAGCTCCTACAATGAGCAGTTCTTC | TRBV11-2 | TRBD2 | many | 16 | TRBJ2-1
CASSLALWGEQFF | TGTGCCAGCAGCTTAGCGCTTTGGGGTGAGCAGTTCTTC | TRBV7-2 | NA | many | 13 | TRBJ2-1
CASSLGGISSYEQYF | TGTGCCAGCAGTTTAGGGGGGATTAGCTCCTACGAGCAGTACTTC | TRBV27 | NA | few | 15 | TRBJ2-7
CASSLAGRDTQYF | TGCGCCAGCAGCTTGGCCGGAAGGGATACGCAGTATTTT | TRBV5-1 | NA | many | 13 | TRBJ2-3
CASSPFQTDTQYF | TGTGCCAGCTCACCTTTCCAGACAGATACGCAGTATTTT | TRBV18 | NA | many | 13 | TRBJ2-3
CASSLDPDSSYGYTF | TGTGCCAGCAGCTTAGATCCAGACAGCAGCTATGGCTACACCTTC | TRBV7-6 | NA | NA | 15 | TRBJ1-2
CSVDASGSSNEQFF | TGCAGCGTTGATGCTAGCGGGAGTTCTAATGAGCAGTTCTTC | TRBV29-1 | TRBD2 | many | 14 | TRBJ2-1
CASSQDYGIYEQYF | TGTGCCAGCAGCCAAGATTATGGGATCTACGAGCAGTACTTC | TRBV3-1 | NA | NA | 14 | TRBJ2-7
CASSIPTGAYGYTF | TGTGCCAGTAGTATTCCCACTGGAGCTTATGGCTACACCTTC | TRBV19 | NA | NA | 14 | TRBJ1-2
CASSRTGGEEAFF | TGTGCCAGCAGTCGGACAGGGGGCGAGGAAGCTTTCTTT | TRBV12-3/TRBV12-4 | TRBD1 | NA | 13 | TRBJ1-1
CAMREQGDNEQFF | TGTGCCATGAGGGAACAGGGGGACAATGAGCAGTTCTTC | TRBV10-3 | TRBD1 | many | 13 | TRBJ2-1
CAWSTIPHEQYF | TGTGCCTGGAGTACGATCCCCCACGAGCAGTACTTC | TRBV30 | NA | many | 12 | TRBJ2-7
CASSQPPGLADYEQYF | TGTGCCAGCAGCCAACCTCCGGGACTAGCGGACTACGAGCAGTACTTC | TRBV4-2 | TRBD2 | few | 16 | TRBJ2-7
CASGVGKETQYF | TGTGCCAGCGGAGTTGGGAAAGAGACCCAGTACTTC | TRBV12-3/TRBV12-4 | NA | many | 12 | TRBJ2-5
CASTRDRSSSYEQYF | TGTGCCAGCACCCGGGACAGATCCTCCTCCTACGAGCAGTACTTC | TRBV12-3/TRBV12-4 | TRBD1 | many | 15 | TRBJ2-7
CASSFNPGARETQYF | TGTGCCAGCAGTTTTAATCCGGGGGCAAGAGAGACCCAGTACTTC | TRBV27 | NA | many | 15 | TRBJ2-5
CATSGTGDPYNEQFF | TGTGCCACCTCCGGGACAGGGGATCCTTACAATGAGCAGTTCTTC | TRBV12-3/TRBV12-4 | TRBD1 | many | 15 | TRBJ2-1
CASSDPGTATEKLFF | TGTGCCAGCAGTGATCCGGGGACTGCAACCGAAAAACTGTTTTTT | TRBV6-1 | NA | many | 15 | TRBJ1-4
CASSLDGFEYTQYF | TGCGCCAGCAGCTTGGATGGCTTCGAATATACGCAGTATTTT | TRBV5-1 | NA | many | 14 | TRBJ2-3
CSASNTNTEAFF | TGCAGTGCTAGCAACACCAACACTGAAGCTTTCTTT | TRBV20-1 | NA | NA | 12 | TRBJ1-1
CASRGTAGGYTF | TGTGCCAGCAGGGGGACGGCAGGTGGCTACACCTTC | TRBV25-1 | NA | NA | 12 | TRBJ1-2
CASSWTGETEQYF | TGTGCCAGCAGCTGGACAGGGGAAACCGAGCAGTACTTC | TRBV7-9 | TRBD1 | many | 13 | TRBJ2-7
CSVETSGSYNEQFF | TGCAGCGTTGAAACCAGCGGGAGTTACAATGAGCAGTTCTTC | TRBV29-1 | TRBD2 | many | 14 | TRBJ2-1
CASSFKGDYGYTF | TGTGCCAGCAGCTTTAAAGGGGACTATGGCTACACCTTC | TRBV7-9 | NA | NA | 13 | TRBJ1-2
CSARTGGYELGTQYF | TGCAGTGCCAGGACAGGGGGCTACGAGTTGGGTACGCAGTATTTT | TRBV20-1 | TRBD1 | NA | 15 | TRBJ2-3
CASSISWTEQYF | TGTGCCAGCAGCATATCCTGGACGGAGCAGTACTTC | TRBV11-1 | NA | NA | 12 | TRBJ2-7